This T cell receptor (beta chain) was documented in a study of T cell responses to AZD1222 COVID-19 vaccine. Findings of the study overall: Repertoires were collected only later (after the peak T cell response had occurred).

This CDR3 region has 13 residues. The V and J ends lost 8 bases and 5 bases respectively, with 16 bases between them. Germline-derived CDR1 and CDR2 are SQVTM and ANQGSEA. This clone was picked up one time. Antigen specificity is unknown. Profiling relied on immunoSEQ multiplex PCR, and the TCRdb table lists in-frame clones only, not all of them. There are under 150,000 clones in the sample; 85% to 90% occur only once, and about 27% lies in the top ten. The chain joins TRBV29-1 to TRBJ2-1, with D maybe TRBD2 (5 bases). The sequencing here drew on peripheral blood, taken on day 0 of AZD1222 vaccination. This receptor was obtained from an adult in good health. In DNA form, the CDR3 reads TGCAGCCCCGCTTTCGGAGCGGACAATGAGCAGTTCTTC. It yields the protein CSPAFGADNEQFF.